What follows is one T cell receptor beta chain and its context. The data stem from a study of blood T cell repertoires in COVID-19. Study background: The United States, Italy and Spain were the sources of the acute and convalescent COVID-19 samples. T cells, B-cell-depleted T cells, or PBMCs provided the cDNA or gDNA that served as material.

Per the study methods: Amplification of reference gene primers was used by the study to estimate nucleated cell counts. Sequenced by immunoSEQ multiplex PCR; TCRdb stores in-frame clones only, minus some. Clone size and V and J calls were adopted from that table, with D and trimming inferred from the DNA. The data contain tens of thousands of clones, around 86% of them singletons. The CDR3 contains 14 residues. V shed 5 bases and J shed 9 bases, with 20 bases lying between them. The germline gives CDR1 LNHDA, CDR2 SQIVND (reference sequence). The receptor was isolated from a man aged 55 to 70 with acute or convalescent COVID-19. The sequenced sample consisted of peripheral blood. This chain uses TRBV19 with TRBJ2-7; a possible D gene is TRBD2 (5 bases). The CDR3 reads CASSSPGPGSGQYF. CDR3 coding DNA: TGTGCCAGTAGTTCTCCCGGCCCGGGGTCGGGGCAGTACTTC.